This TCR beta chain was sequenced in a study of cytomegalovirus exposure and HLA in healthy donors. The PCR was carried out with 60 Vbeta primers and 13 Jbeta primers. The data were produced by immunoSEQ multiplex PCR, yet TCRdb's version contains in-frame clones alone and is incomplete. This sample's clone table lists tens of thousands of clones. V dropped 4 bases and J dropped 7 bases, with 14 bases sitting between them. CDR1 SGHRS and CDR2 YFSETQ come from the germline V gene. This CDR3 region has 14 residues. The TCR comes from a woman in her twenties or thirties in good health and CMV-seropositive. The gene calls are TRBV5-1 and TRBJ2-2; tentatively, D is TRBD1 (6 bases). The sample was PBMCs. DNA for the CDR3: TGCGCCAGCAGCCAGGTCAGGGGTGACGGGGAGCTGTTTTTT. It encodes CASSQVRGDGELFF. Drawing the rest from reference TRBV5-1 and TRBJ2-2, the complete variable domain is KAGVTQTPRYLIKTRGQQVTLSCSPISGHRSVSWYQQTPGQGLQFLFEYFSETQRNKGNFPGRFSGRQFSNSRSEMNVSTLELGDSALYLCASSQVRGDGELFFGEGSRLTVL.